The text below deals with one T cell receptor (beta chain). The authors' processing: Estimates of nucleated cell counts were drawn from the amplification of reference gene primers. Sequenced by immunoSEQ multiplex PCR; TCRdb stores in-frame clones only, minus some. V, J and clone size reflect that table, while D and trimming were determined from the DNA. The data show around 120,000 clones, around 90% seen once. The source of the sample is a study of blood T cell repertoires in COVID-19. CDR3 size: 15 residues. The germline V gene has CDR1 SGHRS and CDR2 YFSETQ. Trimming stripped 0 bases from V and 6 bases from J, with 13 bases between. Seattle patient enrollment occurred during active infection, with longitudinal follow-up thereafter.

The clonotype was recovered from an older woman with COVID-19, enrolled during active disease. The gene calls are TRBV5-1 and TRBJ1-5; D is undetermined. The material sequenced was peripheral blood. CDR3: CASSLAGGRGQPQHF. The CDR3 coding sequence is TGCGCCAGCAGCTTGGCGGGAGGCCGGGGTCAGCCCCAGCATTTT.